Below are 23 T cell receptor beta chains sequenced from a single sample in a study of CD8 T cells in Susac syndrome. Reverse transcription of roughly 0.5 to 1 ug RNA was performed with random hexamers. Using its own MiXCR run on the immunoSEQ multiplex PCR reads, TCRdb lists one record per CDR3 protein. This table holds approximately 150,000 distinct CDR3 sequences, roughly 95% found once. The specimen was CD4+ T cells from PBMCs. The receptors stem from a human donor in good health.

V usage is TRBV5-1 and J usage is TRBJ1-2; 8 positions match TRBD1. CDR1 and CDR2 from the germline V gene are SGHRS and YFSETQ. The V and J ends lost 1 base and 1 base, in that order; junction bases with no gene match: 6. The CDR3 spans 16 residues. This chain's CDR3 is CASSLTRGRINYGYTF. The CDR3 DNA sequence: TGCGCCAGCAGCTTGACCAGGGGGCGCATTAACTATGGCTACACCTTC. The full variable domain, rest sourced from reference TRBV5-1 and TRBJ1-2, is KAGVTQTPRYLIKTRGQQVTLSCSPISGHRSVSWYQQTPGQGLQFLFEYFSETQRNKGNFPGRFSGRQFSNSRSEMNVSTLELGDSALYLCASSLTRGRINYGYTFGSGTRLTVV.

The chain links TRBV2 to TRBJ1-1; D is unclear. Trimming took off 3 bases at V and 1 base at J, with 12 bases between the two ends. The V gene's germline CDR1 is SNHLY and CDR2 FYNNEI. The CDR3 covers 15 residues. This chain's CDR3 is CASSEIQAQNTEAFF. CDR3 bases: TGTGCCAGCAGTGAGATTCAGGCACAGAACACTGAAGCTTTCTTT.

CDR3 in DNA: TGCGCCAGCAGCCAAACTAGCCAATTGAATCAGCCCCAGCATTTT. Amino acid sequence: CASSQTSQLNQPQHF. The J gene is TRBJ1-5, the V gene TRBV4-1; no definite D call. V lost 2 bases and J 4 bases, leaving 12 bases between the germline ends. Germline CDR1 and CDR2: MGHRA and YSYEKL. The CDR3 consists of 15 residues.

The V call is TRBV11-2, the J call TRBJ2-7; 8 bases are shared with TRBD1. V was pared by 5 bases and J by 3 bases, with 9 bases of the junction left unmatched. The CDR3 contains 15 residues. Germline V gene sequence: CDR1 SGHAT, CDR2 FQNNGV. The CDR3 nucleotides are TGTGCCAGCAGCCCCCTGACAGGGGTTCACTACGAGCAGTACTTC. It encodes CASSPLTGVHYEQYF.

This clonotype turned up a few times. The V gene is TRBV6-5, the J gene TRBJ2-5; D gene unclear. V dropped 2 bases and J dropped 9 bases, with 19 bases sitting between them. This CDR3 contains 15 residues. Per the germline V gene, CDR1 is MNHEY and CDR2 is SVGAGI. The CDR3: CASSYGPGKLVAQYF. CDR3 DNA: TGTGCCAGCAGTTACGGGCCCGGCAAGTTGGTGGCCCAGTACTTC.

The V gene is TRBV30, the J gene TRBJ1-1; D is ambiguous. The length of the CDR3 is 13 residues. Germline V lookup: CDR1 GTSNPN, CDR2 SVGIG (reference sequence). V was cut by 0 bases and J by 1 base, with 6 bases left in between. CDR3 nucleotide sequence: TGTGCCTGGAGTGTTGAAGGGAACACTGAAGCTTTCTTT. Its translation: CAWSVEGNTEAFF.

The genes are TRBV19 and TRBJ2-7, with D possibly matching TRBD2 (5 bases). V lost 1 base and J 5 bases, leaving 15 bases between the germline ends. This CDR3 contains 15 residues. Germline CDR1 and CDR2: LNHDA and SQIVND (reference sequence). The CDR3 bases are TGTGCCAGTAGTATAGGGTCGGGATTGTTCAACGAGCAGTACTTC. Its protein is CASSIGSGLFNEQYF.

The V call is TRBV5-1, the J call TRBJ1-1; D ambiguous. CDR1 is SGHRS and CDR2 is YFSETQ in the germline V gene. This CDR3 region has 15 residues. V gave up 2 bases and J gave up 0 bases, with 11 bases separating them. The chain's CDR3 is CASSFMADMNTEAFF. The CDR3 DNA is TGCGCCAGCAGCTTTATGGCAGATATGAACACTGAAGCTTTCTTT.

J is TRBJ2-5 and V is TRBV6-2 or TRBV6-3; the match to TRBD2 covers 11 bases. This CDR3 region has 16 residues. The V gene end was trimmed by 5 bases and the J gene end by 4 bases; junction bases not matched to a gene: 9. Germline V gene sequence: CDR1 MNHEY, CDR2 SVGEGT. In DNA, the CDR3 is TGTGCCAGCAGTCCGCTTAGCGGGAGGGCCGGAGAGACCCAGTACTTC. It encodes CASSPLSGRAGETQYF.

This sequence joins TRBV2 and TRBJ2-7; no clear D gene. V lost 7 bases and J lost 1, with 11 bases in between. Germline CDR1 and CDR2: SNHLY and FYNNEI. The CDR3 is 13 amino acids. The chain's CDR3 is CASKGPGSYEQYF. The CDR3 DNA reads as TGTGCCAGCAAAGGACCAGGTTCCTACGAGCAGTACTTC.

The chain is built from TRBV6-1 and TRBJ2-2; D may correspond to TRBD1 or TRBD2 (6 bases each). The CDR3 runs 16 residues. Germline V CDR1 and CDR2: MNHNS, SASEGT. V shed 7 bases and J shed 0 bases, with 15 bases lying between them. The CDR3 bases are TGTGCCAGCATGAGGACCGGGGGCGCGAACACCGGGGAGCTGTTTTTT. Amino acid sequence: CASMRTGGANTGELFF.

This rearrangement joins TRBV20-1 to TRBJ2-2; D is possibly TRBD1 (6 bases). Germline V gene sequence: CDR1 DFQATT, CDR2 SNEGSKA (reference sequence). This CDR3 has 14 amino acids. Trimming stripped 6 bases from V and 2 bases from J, with 13 bases between. CDR3 DNA sequence: TGCAGTGCGGCCGGGACACTCAACACCGGGGAGCTGTTTTTT. Translation: CSAAGTLNTGELFF.

This chain joins TRBV24-1 and TRBJ2-5; the D gene is possibly TRBD1 (5 bases). CDR3 length equals 15 residues. The ends were cut back, 3 bases at V and 6 bases at J, with 16 bases in the middle. Germline V gives CDR1 KGHDR, CDR2 SFDVKD. CDR3 sequence: CATSDPARGGQTQYF. In DNA, the CDR3 is TGTGCCACCAGTGATCCGGCTAGGGGCGGTCAGACCCAGTACTTC.

This chain links TRBV28 with TRBJ1-1; no clear D. CDR3 length: 12 residues. V shed 3 bases and J shed 3 bases, with 5 bases lying between them. Germline CDR1 reads MDHEN; CDR2 reads SYDVKM. CDR3 in DNA: TGTGCCAGCAGTTTGGAGGACACTGAAGCTTTCTTT. This encodes CASSLEDTEAFF.

This chain connects TRBV5-4 to TRBJ2-2, with 10 bases identical to TRBD2. The CDR3 has 17 residues. The ends lost 2 bases at V and 1 base at J; junction bases unmatched: 5. Germline V gives CDR1 SGHNT, CDR2 YYREEE (reference sequence). This CDR3 reads CASSLFGLAVNTGELFF. CDR3 DNA sequence: TGTGCCAGCAGCTTATTCGGACTAGCGGTGAACACCGGGGAGCTGTTTTTT.

This chain joins TRBV5-1 and TRBJ1-2; D perhaps matches TRBD1 (6 bases). The germline V gene has CDR1 SGHRS and CDR2 YFSETQ. Trimming shortened V by 1 base and J by 2 bases, and 12 bases separated the two germline ends. The CDR3 is 15 amino acids. CDR3 loop: CASSLQPTGNYGYTF. CDR3 DNA sequence: TGCGCCAGCAGCTTGCAACCTACAGGGAACTATGGCTACACCTTC.

This clonotype was seen a single time. The genes are TRBV5-1 and TRBJ1-1; the D is unclear. Germline-derived CDR1 and CDR2 are SGHRS and YFSETQ. The CDR3 is 12 amino acids. With 1 base removed from V and 3 bases from J, the gap between germline ends came to 4 bases. This chain's CDR3 is CASSLPDTEAFF. In nucleotides, the CDR3 is TGCGCCAGCAGCTTGCCGGACACTGAAGCTTTCTTT. The whole variable domain, remainder taken from reference TRBV5-1 and TRBJ1-1, is KAGVTQTPRYLIKTRGQQVTLSCSPISGHRSVSWYQQTPGQGLQFLFEYFSETQRNKGNFPGRFSGRQFSNSRSEMNVSTLELGDSALYLCASSLPDTEAFFGQGTRLTVV.

The chain carries TRBV20-1 and TRBJ1-2, with a tentative D call TRBD1 (5 bases). This CDR3 region has 16 residues. Germline CDR1 and CDR2: DFQATT and SNEGSKA (reference sequence). V lost 3 bases and J lost 6, with 23 bases in between. The CDR3 loop is CSASQITGTWGNGYTF. The DNA for the CDR3 is TGCAGTGCTAGTCAAATTACCGGGACCTGGGGGAATGGCTACACCTTC.

The V and J genes are TRBV19 and TRBJ1-1, with TRBD1 as a possible D gene (5 bases). Per germline, CDR1 LNHDA and CDR2 SQIVND (reference sequence). With 6 bases removed from V and 4 bases from J, the gap between germline ends came to 15 bases. CDR3 size: 14 residues. The CDR3 loop reads CASSHAGDLTEAFF. Here the CDR3 DNA reads TGTGCCAGTAGCCACGCGGGGGATCTCACTGAAGCTTTCTTT.

The chain has TRBV29-1 and TRBJ2-2; possibly TRBD1 for D (5 bases). V was clipped by 4 bases and J by 7 bases, with 13 bases between them. Germline V gene data show CDR1 as SQVTM and CDR2 as ANQGSEA. The CDR3 totals 13 residues. CDR3 bases: TGCAGCGTTGGAGTGGGGCTGGGCGGGGAGCTGTTTTTT. Encoded protein: CSVGVGLGGELFF.

The V call is TRBV3-1, the J call TRBJ2-4; TRBD2 is a possible D gene (6 bases). The CDR3 covers 18 residues. Germline V gene data show CDR1 as LGHDT and CDR2 as YNNKEL (reference sequence). Trimming stripped 0 bases from V and 1 base from J, with 16 bases between. CDR3 residues: CASSQEGGRDWAKNIQYF. The CDR3 DNA reads TGTGCCAGCAGCCAAGAAGGTGGGCGGGATTGGGCCAAAAACATTCAGTACTTC.

The chain links TRBV3-1 to TRBJ2-5; a weak D match, TRBD1 (5 bases). The length of the CDR3 is 16 residues. The germline V gene has CDR1 LGHDT and CDR2 YNNKEL (reference sequence). V lost 3 bases and J 5 bases, leaving 19 bases between the germline ends. CDR3 in amino acids: CASSHPRAEGAETQYF. CDR3 nucleotide sequence: TGTGCCAGCAGCCACCCCAGGGCCGAAGGTGCGGAGACCCAGTACTTC.

The chain combines TRBV13 with TRBJ2-2; D is undetermined. The V end lost 0 bases, the J end lost 1 base, and 18 bases lay between the germline ends. Per germline, CDR1 PRHDT and CDR2 FYEKMQ (reference sequence). The CDR3 totals 19 residues. This CDR3 reads CASSLGPTSLSQNTGELFF. CDR3 nucleotides: TGTGCCAGCAGCTTAGGCCCAACCTCCCTCTCACAGAACACCGGGGAGCTGTTTTTT.